This is a list of T cell receptor beta chains from one sample in a study of shared clonotypes between healthy human individuals. Only in-frame clones appear in the TCRdb table, and some are missing; sequencing was by immunoSEQ multiplex PCR. The sample consists of 2 million to 2.5 million clones, approximately 94% of them appearing once. Sequencing input: naive CD4+ T cells sorted from blood. All receptors come from a man aged 18 to 29 in good health. Both conserved end residues are part of each CDR3. The order of the fields is V gene, clone size, D gene, J gene, CDR3 DNA, CDR3 protein. D genes are given only for firm matches. Rows give clone size only sometimes, using once, few, many, or a class for an expanded clone.

TRBV5-1	-	-	TRBJ1-6	TGCGCCAGCAGCTTACCGAGGACCGATAATAATTCACCCCTCCACTTT	CASSLPRTDNNSPLHF
TRBV28	-	-	TRBJ1-5	TGTGCCAGCACCCCGCTTTTGGGGGGCAATCAGCCCCAGCATTTT	CASTPLLGGNQPQHF
TRBV2	-	TRBD1	TRBJ1-4	TGTGCCAGCAGTCCAGGGGGGGAGAATGAAAAACTGTTTTTT	CASSPGGENEKLFF
TRBV10-2	-	-	TRBJ2-2	TGCGCCACCTACCTCCCCGTCACCGGGGAGCTGTTTTTT	CATYLPVTGELFF
TRBV10-3	-	-	TRBJ2-7	TGTGCCATCAGTGAGGGTCGGTACGAGCAGTACTTC	CAISEGRYEQYF
TRBV10-3	-	TRBD1	TRBJ2-2	TGTGCCATACGGGACAGGGTTGACGGGGAGCTGTTTTTT	CAIRDRVDGELFF
TRBV7-2	-	-	TRBJ2-7	TGTGCCAGCAGCTTATTGAGGGGCTCCTACGAGCAGTACTTC	CASSLLRGSYEQYF
TRBV5-1	-	TRBD2	TRBJ2-1	TGCGCCAGCCCCACGCAGGGCCAAGATAGCGGGAGGGTTTGTGAGCAGTTCTTC	CASPTQGQDSGRVCEQFF
TRBV5-1	-	TRBD2	TRBJ2-5	TGCGCCAGCAGCTCCTTGGGGAGCGGGGGACCTGAGACCCAGTACTTC	CASSSLGSGGPETQYF
TRBV9	-	TRBD1	TRBJ1-1	TGTGCCAGCAGCGTAGCCGGGACAGGCGCTGAAGCTTTCTTT	CASSVAGTGAEAFF
TRBV6-1	once	TRBD1	TRBJ1-1	TGTGCCAGCAGTTTACAGGGGACAGGGAACACTGAAGCTTTCTTT	CASSLQGTGNTEAFF
TRBV7-9	-	-	TRBJ2-7	TGTGCCAGCAGCTTCCAGACAGGGGACTACGACGAGCAGTACTTC	CASSFQTGDYDEQYF
TRBV6-1	-	TRBD1	TRBJ2-5	TGTGCCAGCAGTGCCGGACAGGGACAAGAGACCCAGTACTTC	CASSAGQGQETQYF
TRBV5-1	-	-	TRBJ2-4	TGCGCCAGCAGCTCTTCCACAAGAGCCAAAAACATTCAGTACTTC	CASSSSTRAKNIQYF
TRBV2	-	TRBD2	TRBJ2-7	TGTGCCACCAGCCTAGCGGCCTTCTCCTACGAGCAGTACTTC	CATSLAAFSYEQYF
TRBV28	once	-	TRBJ2-7	TGTGCCAGCAGCTTATCGGGACTCTCCTACGAGCAGTACTTC	CASSLSGLSYEQYF
TRBV6-5	-	TRBD1	TRBJ2-7	TGTGCCAGCAGTCCCCGACAGGGTCTCGGCTACGAGCAGTACTTC	CASSPRQGLGYEQYF
TRBV6-1	-	-	TRBJ1-2	TGTGCCAGCAGTGAGGGGTCGTGGGGCTACACCTTC	CASSEGSWGYTF
TRBV19	-	-	TRBJ2-6	TGTGCCAGTAGTCAAGACAACTCTGGGGCCAACGTCCTGACTTTC	CASSQDNSGANVLTF
TRBV6-6	once	TRBD2	TRBJ2-4	TGTGCCAGCAGTTATCCGGGAGGGGGGGCCAAAAACATTCAGTACTTC	CASSYPGGGAKNIQYF
TRBV28	-	TRBD2	TRBJ2-5	TGTGCCAGCGTACATGGGGGGGTAGGAGAGACCCAGTACTTC	CASVHGGVGETQYF
TRBV29-1	-	TRBD2	TRBJ2-7	TGCAGCGTTGTTCCGGGACTAAACTCCTACGAGCAGTACTTC	CSVVPGLNSYEQYF
TRBV4-1	-	TRBD2	TRBJ2-7	TGCGCCAGCAGCCAAGGTGCGAGCGGGAGCTACGAGCAGTACTTC	CASSQGASGSYEQYF
TRBV6-5	-	-	TRBJ2-7	TGTGCCAGCAGCCCCCCGCAGGGTCGAGAGCAGTACTTC	CASSPPQGREQYF
TRBV30	-	TRBD2	TRBJ2-3	TGTGCCTGGAGGGGACTAGCGGGAGCAGATACGCAGTATTTT	CAWRGLAGADTQYF
TRBV19	-	TRBD2	TRBJ2-3	TGTGCCAGTAGTGGGCCGGGAGGTCCCCTTTCCGGAGATACGCAGTATTTT	CASSGPGGPLSGDTQYF
TRBV6-1	-	TRBD2	TRBJ2-1	TGTGCCAGCAGTGAAGCGGAGGGACTAGCGAACCCTAAAGAGTTCTTC	CASSEAEGLANPKEFF
TRBV4-3	once	-	TRBJ2-7	TGCGCCAGCAGCCAAGATCCGGGGAACGAGCAGTACTTC	CASSQDPGNEQYF
TRBV6-5	-	-	TRBJ1-2	TGTGCCAGCAGTTTCGAACAGGGAACCTATGGCTACACCTTC	CASSFEQGTYGYTF